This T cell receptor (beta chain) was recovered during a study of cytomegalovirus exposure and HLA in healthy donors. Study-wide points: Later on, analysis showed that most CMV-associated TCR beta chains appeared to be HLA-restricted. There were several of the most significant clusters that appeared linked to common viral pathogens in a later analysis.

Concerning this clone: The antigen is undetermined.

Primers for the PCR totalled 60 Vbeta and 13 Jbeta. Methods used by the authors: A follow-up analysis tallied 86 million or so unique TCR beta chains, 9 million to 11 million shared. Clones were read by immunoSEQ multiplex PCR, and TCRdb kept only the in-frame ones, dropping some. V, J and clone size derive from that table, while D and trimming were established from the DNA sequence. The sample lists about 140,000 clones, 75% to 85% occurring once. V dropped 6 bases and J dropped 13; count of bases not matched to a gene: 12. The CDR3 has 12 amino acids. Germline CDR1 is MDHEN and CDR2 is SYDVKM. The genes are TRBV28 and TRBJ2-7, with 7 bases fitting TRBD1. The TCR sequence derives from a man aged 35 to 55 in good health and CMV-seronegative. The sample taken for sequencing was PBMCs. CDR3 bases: TGTGCCAGCAGGCCCCAAGGACAGGTGAACTACTTC. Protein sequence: CASRPQGQVNYF.